The 5 T cell receptor beta chains given below trace back to one sample, sequenced in a study of OX40 agonist ivuxolimab in advanced cancers. Sequenced by immunoSEQ multiplex PCR; TCRdb stores in-frame clones only, minus some. The data show 55,000 to 65,000 clones, 80% to 90% seen once. The source material was CD4+ or CD8+ T cells sorted from blood, sampled in a trial of the OX40 agonist ivuxolimab. These receptors came from an adult with an advanced solid tumor such as melanoma, head and neck, liver or kidney cancer.

V and J are TRBV28 and TRBJ1-5; D is unclear. This CDR3 is 11 amino acids long. The V end lost 5 bases, the J end lost 5 bases, and 4 bases lay between the germline ends. Germline V lookup: CDR1 MDHEN, CDR2 SYDVKM. DNA for the CDR3: TGTGCCAGCAGTCGGTATCAGCCCCAGCATTTT. It yields the protein CASSRYQPQHF.

In this sample, this clone turned up once. The V and J genes are TRBV13 and TRBJ1-5; D remains unclear. The CDR3 runs 16 residues. V gave up 5 bases and J gave up 0 bases, with 14 bases separating them. Germline CDR1 and CDR2: PRHDT and FYEKMQ (reference sequence). Here the CDR3 reads CASSPPLGPSNQPQHF. The CDR3 DNA follows: TGTGCCAGCAGCCCCCCCCTTGGGCCTAGCAATCAGCCCCAGCATTTT.

This chain links TRBV1 with TRBJ2-7; the table's D call of TRBD2 was not tested on the DNA. TRBV1 is noted as a pseudogene. The CDR3 has 17 amino acids. The CDR3 protein is CTSSQPLSGDFSYEQYF. In DNA form, the CDR3 reads TGCACCAGCAGCCAACCGCTCTCCGGGGACTTCTCCTACGAGCAGTACTTC.

This chain uses TRBV5-6 with TRBJ1-2, with no clear D. Trimming left V 0 bases short and J 2 bases short, with 11 bases between. Germline V lookup: CDR1 SGHDT, CDR2 YYEEEE. This CDR3 spans 15 amino acids. The CDR3: CASSLVGELNYGYTF. In DNA, the CDR3 is TGTGCCAGCAGCTTGGTTGGAGAATTAAACTATGGCTACACCTTC.

The rearrangement joins TRBV6-5 to TRBJ1-5; D possibly corresponds to TRBD1 (5 bases). This CDR3 contains 13 residues. CDR1 MNHEY and CDR2 SVGAGI come from the germline V gene. The V end lost 5 bases, the J end lost 5 bases, and 10 bases lay between the germline ends. CDR3 sequence (DNA): TGTGCCAGCAGTGCGGGGGGGGATCAGCCCCAGCATTTT. The encoded protein is CASSAGGDQPQHF.